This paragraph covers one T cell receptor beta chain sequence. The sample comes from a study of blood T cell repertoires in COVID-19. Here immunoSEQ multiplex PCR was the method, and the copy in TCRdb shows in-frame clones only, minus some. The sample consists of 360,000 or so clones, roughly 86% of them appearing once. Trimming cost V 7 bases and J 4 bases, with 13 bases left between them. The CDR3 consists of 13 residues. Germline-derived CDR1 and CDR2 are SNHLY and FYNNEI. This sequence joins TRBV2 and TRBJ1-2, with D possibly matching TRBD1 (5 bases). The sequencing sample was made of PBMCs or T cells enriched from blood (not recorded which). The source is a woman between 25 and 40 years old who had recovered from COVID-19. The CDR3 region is CASKGSLGYGYTF. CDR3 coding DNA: TGTGCCAGCAAGGGGTCCTTGGGCTATGGCTACACCTTC.